The 29 T cell receptor beta chains listed next were all sequenced from one sample in a study of T cells in Graves' hyperthyroidism and ophthalmopathy. Using RNA transcripts as the source, TCR beta CDR3 regions were amplified. With the HTBI primer set, the TCR CDR3 went through a first round of RT-PCR. TCRdb reprocessed the multiplex PCR reads via MiXCR and lists one record per CDR3 protein. Altogether hundreds of thousands of distinct CDR3 sequences are present, around 13% being singletons, with the ten largest covering more than 8.5%. Sequenced sample: blood. These receptors all stem from a woman in her late teens or twenties with Graves' hyperthyroidism.

This clonotype occurred a few times. The chain employs TRBV29-1 and TRBJ1-1; D gene uncertain. Trimming left V 4 bases short and J 5 bases short, with 14 bases between. This CDR3 is 13 amino acids long. Germline V CDR1 and CDR2: SQVTM, ANQGSEA. The CDR3 DNA reads as TGCAGCGTTGCCCCCAGTGAGGGAACTGAAGCTTTCTTT. Translation: CSVAPSEGTEAFF.

The chain uses TRBV4-1 and TRBJ2-2, with TRBD2 matching over 8 bases. V gave up 4 bases and J gave up 1 base; unmatched junction bases: 5. The CDR3 is 16 amino acids. The germline gives CDR1 MGHRA, CDR2 YSYEKL. CDR3 residues: CASSRSGLENTGELFF. CDR3 nucleotide sequence: TGCGCCAGCAGCCGATCGGGACTAGAGAACACCGGGGAGCTGTTTTTT.

Many counts were recorded for this clonotype. The chain couples TRBV12-3 or TRBV12-4 to TRBJ2-7; D call uncertain. Trimming cost V 2 bases and J 2 bases, with 13 bases left between them. This CDR3 has 15 residues. CDR3 loop: CASSLSDGWAYEQYF. For the CDR3, the DNA is TGTGCCAGCAGTTTAAGTGACGGATGGGCCTACGAGCAGTACTTC.

This clonotype was picked up one time. This chain uses TRBV12-3 or TRBV12-4 with TRBJ2-1; D call uncertain. Trimming took 4 bases from V and 4 from J, leaving 8 bases between them. The length of the CDR3 is 13 residues. CDR3 region: CASSSELYNEQFF. In DNA, the CDR3 is TGTGCCAGCAGTTCGGAACTTTACAATGAGCAGTTCTTC.

The chain joins TRBV6-5 to TRBJ2-5; 7 nucleotides align to TRBD2. V lost 0 bases and J lost 2; bases outside the gene matches: 9. The germline V gene encodes CDR1 MNHEY and CDR2 SVGAGI. The CDR3 extends over 17 amino acids. The CDR3 sequence: CASSYSYGGRGQETQYF. The CDR3 bases are TGTGCCAGCAGTTACTCGTACGGCGGGAGAGGGCAAGAGACCCAGTACTTC.

The chain combines TRBV6-1 with TRBJ2-5; D may correspond to TRBD1 or TRBD2 (5 bases each). V was trimmed by 8 bases and J by 4 bases, leaving 14 bases between them. This CDR3 has 13 residues. Germline V CDR1 and CDR2: MNHNS, SASEGT. The DNA of the CDR3 is TGTGCCAGCGGCCGAGGGGCCGGAGAGACCCAGTACTTC. Residues: CASGRGAGETQYF.

This chain joins TRBV5-1 and TRBJ2-3; D is undetermined. The V gene's germline CDR1 is SGHRS and CDR2 YFSETQ. V lost 4 bases to trimming and J lost 3 bases, with 12 bases between them. This CDR3 is built from 14 residues. The CDR3: CASSQVLGTDTQYF. The CDR3 DNA reads as TGCGCCAGCAGCCAAGTTTTGGGGACAGATACGCAGTATTTT.

There are a few counts of this clonotype. This chain uses TRBV2 with TRBJ1-6; TRBD1 matches 8 bases. The J segment lost 8 bases and the V segment lost 3 bases, leaving 3 bases of the junction unmatched. Per the germline V gene, CDR1 is SNHLY and CDR2 is FYNNEI. This CDR3 has 14 residues. CDR3 amino acids: CASSDRGRDSPLHF. DNA for the CDR3: TGTGCCAGCAGTGACAGGGGGCGCGATTCACCCCTCCACTTT.

The sample holds many counts of this clonotype. The chain recombines TRBV20-1 with TRBJ2-5; D unclear. The CDR3 loop spans 14 amino acids. Germline assignment: CDR1 DFQATT and CDR2 SNEGSKA (reference sequence). Between the trimmed V and J ends, which lost 3 bases and 1 base, there was a span of 12 bases. CDR3 protein: CSASARGSQETQYF. The CDR3 nucleotides read TGCAGTGCTAGTGCTCGTGGTTCCCAAGAGACCCAGTACTTC.

The rearrangement uses TRBV12-3 or TRBV12-4 and TRBJ1-1; D gene uncertain. Trimming cost V 7 bases and J 2 bases, with 17 bases left between them. The CDR3 length is 15 residues. In DNA, the CDR3 is TGTGCCAGCACAAAGAGGCGGAGGGAAAACACTGAAGCTTTCTTT. Protein product: CASTKRRRENTEAFF.

The chain combines TRBV6-5 with TRBJ2-7; TRBD2 matches at 8 bases. Germline loops: CDR1 MNHEY, CDR2 SVGAGI. This CDR3 comprises 14 residues. V lost 2 bases and J lost 5; bases outside the gene matches: 5. The CDR3 DNA is TGTGCCAGCAGTTACGGGCGGGAGGACCACGAGCAGTACTTC. Translation gives CASSYGREDHEQYF.

Concerning this clonotype: With a much larger clone just one base away, this may be a read error. Likely a read error: the CDR3 ends without its conserved phenylalanine or tryptophan. The chain uses TRBV7-9 and TRBJ1-1; perhaps TRBD1 as D (6 bases). This CDR3 comprises 16 residues. Trimming shortened V by 1 base and J by 4 bases, and 16 bases separated the two germline ends. Per the germline V gene, CDR1 is SEHNR and CDR2 is FQNEAQ (reference sequence). Here the CDR3 DNA reads TGTGCCAGCAGCTTAGGATTGGGGCCAGGGGTCACTGAAGCTTTCTCT. Its translation is CASSLGLGPGVTEAFS.

This clonotype was counted ten times or more. The genes are TRBV11-3 and TRBJ2-2; D is unresolved. Germline CDR1 SGHNT, CDR2 YENEEA. V lost 5 bases and J lost 1, with 11 bases in between. The CDR3 is made up of 15 amino acids. The CDR3 reads CASSPPIGNTGELFF. The CDR3 nucleotides are TGTGCCAGCAGCCCCCCCATAGGGAACACCGGGGAGCTGTTTTTT.

The J gene is TRBJ2-7, the V gene TRBV19; 12 bases match TRBD2. The CDR3 is 14 residues long. V gave up 7 bases and J gave up 3 bases; unmatched junction bases: 4. From germline, CDR1 is LNHDA and CDR2 SQIVND (reference sequence). CDR3: CASTASGRGYEQYF. The DNA for the CDR3 is TGTGCCAGTACCGCTAGCGGGAGGGGCTACGAGCAGTACTTC.

The V and J genes are TRBV7-9 and TRBJ1-3; no clear D gene. Trimming stripped 4 bases from V and 4 bases from J, with 5 bases between. Germline V gene data show CDR1 as SEHNR and CDR2 as FQNEAQ (reference sequence). The CDR3 covers 12 residues. The DNA for the CDR3 is TGTGCCAGCAGCTACACCGGAAACACCATATATTTT. Translation gives CASSYTGNTIYF.

The rearrangement links TRBV6-2 or TRBV6-3 to TRBJ1-3, with D unresolved. Trimming removed 5 bases from V and 1 base from J, with 9 bases in between. This CDR3 spans 14 amino acids. CDR1 is MNHEY and CDR2 is SVGEGT in the germline V gene. CDR3 sequence reads: CASSPVGSGNTIYF. The CDR3 DNA reads TGTGCCAGCAGTCCTGTGGGGTCTGGAAACACCATATATTTT.

The chain employs TRBV6-1 and TRBJ2-1; TRBD2 agrees at 11 bases. The CDR3 is 16 residues long. Germline lookup yields CDR1 MNHNS and CDR2 SASEGT. Trimming removed 5 bases from V and 8 bases from J; junction bases left unmatched: 11. CDR3 nucleotide sequence: TGTGCCAGCAGTCCATTACTAGCGGGAGTTAGAGATGAGCAGTTCTTC. Encoded protein: CASSPLLAGVRDEQFF.

This clonotype was seen repeatedly, ten times or more. The V and J genes are TRBV6-1 and TRBJ2-1; no definite D call. This CDR3 region has 15 residues. The V gene's germline CDR1 is MNHNS and CDR2 SASEGT. V lost 3 bases, J lost 10 bases, and 19 bases lay in between. The DNA for the CDR3 is TGTGCCAGCAGTGACAGCCAACTACTTTCCGCGGAGCAGTTCTTC. Translated, it gives CASSDSQLLSAEQFF.

This clonotype was recorded many times. J is TRBJ2-1 and V is TRBV7-9, with 14 bases aligning to TRBD2. The CDR3 covers 19 residues. Trimming cost V 3 bases and J 6 bases; bases outside gene matches: 13. CDR1 and CDR2 (germline): SEHNR, FQNEAQ (reference sequence). The CDR3 loop reads CASSLPGLAGVGGSNEQFF. CDR3 nucleotide sequence: TGTGCCAGCAGCTTGCCGGGACTAGCGGGAGTAGGGGGTAGCAATGAGCAGTTCTTC.

This chain uses TRBV19 with TRBJ1-1; 9 nucleotides match TRBD1. V shed 5 bases, J shed 7 bases, and the junction held 14 bases outside the gene matches. CDR1 is LNHDA and CDR2 is SQIVND in the germline V gene (reference sequence). The CDR3 covers 16 residues. The CDR3 is CASSPTLDRGGSEAFF. CDR3 bases: TGTGCCAGTAGTCCAACCCTTGACAGGGGGGGAAGTGAAGCTTTCTTT. Filled out from reference TRBV19 and TRBJ1-1, the complete variable domain reads DGGITQSPKYLFRKEGQNVTLSCEQNLNHDAMYWYRQDPGQGLRLIYYSQIVNDFQKGDIAEGYSVSREKKESFPLTVTSAQKNPTAFYLCASSPTLDRGGSEAFFGQGTRLTVV.

This clonotype was picked up many times. The chain uses TRBV11-3 and TRBJ2-1, with TRBD1 identical over 9 bases. J lost 12 bases, V lost 2 bases, and 23 bases had no gene match. This CDR3 has 19 amino acids. Per germline, CDR1 SGHNT and CDR2 YENEEA. This CDR3 reads CASSLSFRVRSGTGLWQFF. CDR3 bases: TGTGCCAGCAGCTTATCTTTCAGAGTCAGATCCGGGACAGGGCTCTGGCAGTTCTTC.

This chain links TRBV27 with TRBJ1-1, with D maybe TRBD1 (5 bases). V was shortened by 3 bases and J by 2 bases, with 13 bases between the two germline ends. Looked up from germline, CDR1 is MNHEY and CDR2 is SMNVEV (reference sequence). The CDR3 length is 15 residues. In DNA form, the CDR3 reads TGTGCCAGCAGTTTTCCCAAACAGGTTAACACTGAAGCTTTCTTT. Translation gives CASSFPKQVNTEAFF.

This clonotype was found many times. The chain couples TRBV7-2 to TRBJ2-5, with 7 bases fitting TRBD2. The germline V gene has CDR1 SGHTA and CDR2 FQGNSA. The CDR3 contains 18 residues. J was trimmed by 2 bases and V by 5 bases; bases with no gene match: 17. The CDR3 DNA follows: TGTGCCAGCAGCCCCCCCGAGGGAGGGTATTTGGGACAAGAGACCCAGTACTTC. This encodes CASSPPEGGYLGQETQYF.

There are many counts of this clonotype. The rearrangement links TRBV14 to TRBJ2-7; TRBD2 is a possible D gene (6 bases). Germline V gene data show CDR1 as SGHDN and CDR2 as FVKESK. The CDR3 spans 16 residues. V gave up 2 bases and J gave up 2 bases, with 16 bases separating them. CDR3 nucleotide sequence: TGTGCCAGCAGCCAAAAAAACGGGGGTGCGACCTACGAGCAGTACTTC. It encodes CASSQKNGGATYEQYF.

V and J are TRBV24-1 and TRBJ2-1; 8 bases map to TRBD2. CDR3 size: 16 residues. With V trimmed by 0 bases and J by 4 bases, 4 bases remained unmatched. Germline assignment: CDR1 KGHDR and CDR2 SFDVKD. In nucleotides, the CDR3 is TGTGCCACCAGTGATTTGGCCGGGAGGGGATACAATGAGCAGTTCTTC. It codes for CATSDLAGRGYNEQFF.

The sample holds many counts of this clonotype. The chain combines TRBV12-3 or TRBV12-4 with TRBJ2-2, with D hard to call. V gave up 4 bases and J gave up 5 bases, with 17 bases separating them. This CDR3 region has 16 residues. DNA of the CDR3: TGTGCCAGCAGTTACCCCGAGCCAAGGGTTACCGGGGAGCTGTTTTTT. Amino acid sequence: CASSYPEPRVTGELFF.

This clonotype was counted between two and nine times. The chain carries TRBV10-1 and TRBJ2-2; 8 nucleotides line up with TRBD1. The CDR3 runs to 14 residues. Per the germline V gene, CDR1 is WNHNN and CDR2 is SYGVQD (reference sequence). Trimming took 4 bases from V and 5 from J; bases not matched to a gene: 3. CDR3 loop: CASSVDRGTGELFF. The DNA of the CDR3 is TGCGCCAGCAGTGTCGACAGGGGAACCGGGGAGCTGTTTTTT.

At least ten counts were recorded for this clonotype. The chain combines TRBV28 with TRBJ2-2, with TRBD2 as a possible D gene (5 bases). The CDR3 sequence is 16 residues long. Germline CDR1 MDHEN, CDR2 SYDVKM. V shed 3 bases and J shed 0 bases, with 11 bases lying between them. The CDR3 protein is CASSLWTEANTGELFF. The CDR3 nucleotides read TGTGCCAGCAGTTTGTGGACTGAAGCGAACACCGGGGAGCTGTTTTTT. Complete variable domain (other parts from reference TRBV28 and TRBJ2-2): DVKVTQSSRYLVKRTGEKVFLECVQDMDHENMFWYRQDPGLGLRLIYFSYDVKMKEKGDIPEGYSVSREKKERFSLILESASTNQTSMYLCASSLWTEANTGELFFGEGSRLTVL.

This clonotype occurred many times. The rearrangement links TRBV24-1 to TRBJ1-1; D unresolved. In germline, CDR1 is KGHDR, CDR2 SFDVKD. This CDR3 is built from 15 residues. The ends were cut back, 4 bases at V and 0 bases at J, with 11 bases in the middle. In DNA, the CDR3 is TGTGCCACCAGTGACGCGGGCGGGATGAACACTGAAGCTTTCTTT. Amino acids: CATSDAGGMNTEAFF.